This T cell receptor (beta chain) was sequenced in a study of CD4 T cells in relation to SARS-CoV-2 and coronaviruses. Study summary: The negative reference was HIV-1 Nef peptide pool or peptide-free culture.

Trimming pared 2 bases from V and 3 bases from J, leaving 11 bases between. The CDR3 loop spans 13 amino acids. CDR1 is SQVTM and CDR2 is ANQGSEA in the germline V gene. Profiling relied on immunoSEQ multiplex PCR, and the TCRdb table lists in-frame clones only, not all of them. The sample records more than 20,000 clones, 75% to 80% being singletons. CD4+ T cells from unexposed donors were obtained before the COVID-19 pandemic (2011-2018). CD4+ T cells were isolated from the cells after around 10 days of culture. In the case of this clone: Antigen unknown.

Sequenced material: CD4+ T cells from PBMCs, cultured in vitro. The chain employs TRBV29-1 and TRBJ2-7; D assignment may be TRBD1 or TRBD2 (5 bases each). The origin of this receptor is a human donor in good health. The CDR3 bases are TGCAGCGTTGAACAGGGAGAATACTACGAGCAGTACTTC. Its translation: CSVEQGEYYEQYF.